The 29 T cell receptor beta chains below were found in one sample sequenced in a study of identical twins. TCRdb re-called the 5' RACE reads with MiXCR, one entry per CDR3 protein. This table holds roughly 720,000 distinct CDR3 sequences, roughly 18% found once. This sample also appeared in a second study, on T cells expressing NK-cell markers.

The sample consisted of PBMCs. The receptors originated from a woman aged 18-29 years in good health.

There are a few counts of this clonotype. The chain has TRBV29-1 and TRBJ2-6, with D possibly TRBD2 on 5 matching bases. This CDR3 is built from 11 residues. Germline V gives CDR1 SQVTM, CDR2 ANQGSEA. CDR3 in amino acids: CSAGGANVLTF. The CDR3, as DNA: TGCAGTGCGGGCGGGGCCAACGTCCTGACTTTC. The variable domain in full, completed from reference TRBV29-1 and TRBJ2-6, reads SAVISQKPSRDICQRGTSLTIQCQVDSQVTMMFWYRQQPGQSLTLIATANQGSEATYESGFVIDKFPISRPNLTFSTLTVSNMSPEDSSIYLCSAGGANVLTFGAGSRLTVL.

This clonotype was counted a few times. The chain employs TRBV4-1 and TRBJ1-6; 7 bases are a match to TRBD1. The CDR3 loop spans 17 amino acids. The germline gives CDR1 MGHRA, CDR2 YSYEKL. After removal of 3 bases from V and 6 bases from J, the junction contained 11 bases not matched to a gene. The CDR3 nucleotides read TGCGCCAGCAGCCAGGGACAGTCAATCATCAGTAATTCACCCCTCCACTTT. Its protein product is CASSQGQSIISNSPLHF.

This clonotype was counted only a few times. The chain links TRBV27 to TRBJ2-7; D is uncertain. The CDR3 totals 14 residues. Germline values: CDR1 MNHEY, CDR2 SMNVEV (reference sequence). Trimming shortened V by 6 bases and J by 4 bases, and 16 bases separated the two germline ends. CDR3 residues: CASSPAKAAYEQYF. Written as DNA, the CDR3 is TGTGCCAGCAGCCCCGCAAAGGCAGCTTACGAGCAGTACTTC.

The CDR3 DNA follows: TGCAGTGCGCAGAGGGGTACCTACAATGAGCAGTTCTTC. Translation gives CSAQRGTYNEQFF. This chain links TRBV20-1 with TRBJ2-1; D tentatively fits TRBD1 or TRBD2 (5 bases each). The CDR3 length is 13 residues. The germline gives CDR1 DFQATT, CDR2 SNEGSKA (reference sequence). The V and J ends lost 6 bases and 2 bases respectively, with 11 bases between them.

This clonotype was seen more than once but under ten times. The V gene is TRBV10-3, the J gene TRBJ1-1; 7 bases map to TRBD1. The CDR3 is 16 residues long. Looked up from germline, CDR1 is ENHRY and CDR2 is SYGVKD. V dropped 6 bases and J dropped 4; count of bases not matched to a gene: 14. The chain's CDR3 is CAIRSGDRDQGTEAFF. CDR3 DNA: TGTGCCATCAGATCCGGAGACAGGGATCAAGGCACTGAAGCTTTCTTT.

J is TRBJ2-1 and V is TRBV7-9, with 10 bases fitting TRBD2. CDR1 SEHNR and CDR2 FQNEAQ come from the germline V gene (reference sequence). Unmatched junction bases numbered 13, after V lost 5 bases and J lost 15 bases. The CDR3 covers 14 residues. Written as DNA, the CDR3 is TGTGCCAGCAGCGACTTAACTTCTAGCGGGGGATCGTTCTTC. Translated: CASSDLTSSGGSFF. Looking up the rest from reference TRBV7-9 and TRBJ2-1 gives the full variable domain: DTGVSQNPRHKITKRGQNVTFRCDPISEHNRLYWYRQTLGQGPEFLTYFQNEAQLEKSRLLSDRFSAERPKGSFSTLEIQRTEQGDSAMYLCASSDLTSSGGSFFGPGTRLTVL.

Only one count was recorded for this clonotype. The chain joins TRBV29-1 to TRBJ2-5; possibly TRBD2 for D (7 bases). The CDR3 runs 13 residues. Per the germline V gene, CDR1 is SQVTM and CDR2 is ANQGSEA. V lost 6 bases and J lost 3, with 14 bases in between. The CDR3 region is CSVIKGGEETQYF. CDR3 DNA sequence: TGCAGCGTGATTAAGGGGGGGGAAGAGACCCAGTACTTC. Filled out from reference TRBV29-1 and TRBJ2-5, the complete variable domain reads SAVISQKPSRDICQRGTSLTIQCQVDSQVTMMFWYRQQPGQSLTLIATANQGSEATYESGFVIDKFPISRPNLTFSTLTVSNMSPEDSSIYLCSVIKGGEETQYFGPGTRLLVL.

This clonotype was detected only a few times. The chain joins TRBV12-3 or TRBV12-4 to TRBJ2-4, with 10 bases identical to TRBD1. The CDR3 has 14 amino acids. Trimming took 5 bases from V and 7 from J; bases not matched to a gene: 5. DNA of the CDR3: TGTGCCAGCAGTCCCGACAGGGGGCGCAACATTCAGTACTTC. As protein: CASSPDRGRNIQYF.

The chain combines TRBV20-1 with TRBJ2-7; TRBD1 might be the D (5 bases). Between the trimmed V and J ends, which lost 3 bases and 2 bases, there was a span of 14 bases. The CDR3 consists of 14 residues. Germline values: CDR1 DFQATT, CDR2 SNEGSKA (reference sequence). This chain's CDR3 is CSARSGIGAYEQYF. The CDR3 DNA sequence: TGCAGTGCTAGGTCAGGGATTGGAGCCTACGAGCAGTACTTC.

This chain connects TRBV12-3 or TRBV12-4 to TRBJ2-3; 7 nucleotides align to TRBD2. With V trimmed by 6 bases and J by 2 bases, 11 bases remained unmatched. CDR3 length: 16 amino acids. CDR3 nucleotide sequence: TGTGCCAGCAGGCTCTCTGGACTAGTCATCACAGATACGCAGTATTTT. Translation: CASRLSGLVITDTQYF.

This clonotype was seen a handful of times. The CDR3 nucleotides read TGTGCCAGCAGTGGGATCAACAGGCCCGGGGAGCTGTTTTTT. It specifies CASSGINRPGELFF. J is TRBJ2-2 and V is TRBV12-3 or TRBV12-4, with a possible D match to TRBD1 (5 bases). The CDR3 sequence is 14 residues long. Trimming removed 5 bases at V and 6 bases at J, with 13 bases between.

This clonotype was recorded many times. The V and J genes are TRBV6-5 and TRBJ1-1, with D unclear. V lost 0 bases and J lost 5, with 10 bases in between. The CDR3 sequence is 14 residues long. Germline CDR1 is MNHEY and CDR2 is SVGAGI. CDR3 bases: TGTGCCAGCAGTTACTCGGGGATGGGGACTGAAGCTTTCTTT. Translation: CASSYSGMGTEAFF.

The chain carries TRBV7-9 and TRBJ1-1, with D uncertain. Trimming cost V 2 bases and J 4 bases, with 17 bases left between them. The CDR3 spans 16 residues. The germline gives CDR1 SEHNR, CDR2 FQNEAQ (reference sequence). CDR3 loop: CASSLRNNRGSTEAFF. In DNA form, the CDR3 reads TGTGCCAGCAGCTTAAGGAACAACCGGGGTAGCACTGAAGCTTTCTTT.

There are a few counts of this clonotype. The chain carries TRBV5-1 and TRBJ2-7, with TRBD2 identical over 11 bases. The junction had 7 bases not matched to a gene; V was cut back by 7 bases and J by 1 base. CDR1 and CDR2 from the germline V gene are SGHRS and YFSETQ. The length of the CDR3 is 15 residues. As DNA, the CDR3 is TGCGCCAGCCGGATGGGACTAGCGGTATCCTACGAGCAGTACTTC. It codes for CASRMGLAVSYEQYF.

There are a few counts of this clonotype. The J gene is TRBJ2-4, the V gene TRBV5-1; 7 nucleotides line up with TRBD1. The germline gives CDR1 SGHRS, CDR2 YFSETQ. The J segment lost 4 bases and the V segment lost 0 bases, leaving 4 bases of the junction unmatched. The CDR3 extends over 15 amino acids. Written as DNA, the CDR3 is TGCGCCAGCAGCTTGGGAGGGACAGTGAAAAACATTCAGTACTTC. Its protein is CASSLGGTVKNIQYF.

The chain has TRBV20-1 and TRBJ1-1; D gene ambiguous. With 0 bases removed from V and 7 bases from J, the gap between germline ends came to 15 bases. The germline V gene has CDR1 DFQATT and CDR2 SNEGSKA (reference sequence). This CDR3 is built from 14 residues. The CDR3 nucleotides are TGCAGTGCTAGAGATCAACGAGTGTTTCATGAAGCTTTCTTT. The encoded protein is CSARDQRVFHEAFF.

A few counts support this clonotype. The genes are TRBV20-1 and TRBJ2-1; 10 bases are a match to TRBD2. There are 13 residues in the CDR3. Germline values: CDR1 DFQATT, CDR2 SNEGSKA (reference sequence). The junction had 7 bases not matched to a gene; V was cut back by 6 bases and J by 8 bases. CDR3: CSAESGRAHEQFF. The CDR3 region has the DNA TGCAGTGCCGAAAGCGGGAGGGCGCATGAGCAGTTCTTC.

This clonotype occurred a few times. Here the CDR3 reads CAWRSPGDEQFF. The CDR3 nucleotides read TGTGCCTGGAGATCCCCTGGGGATGAGCAGTTCTTC. The chain has TRBV30 and TRBJ2-1; D remains unclear. Trimming left V 3 bases short and J 8 bases short, with 11 bases between. The CDR3 has 12 amino acids. CDR1 and CDR2 (germline): GTSNPN, SVGIG (reference sequence).

The gene calls are TRBV23-1 and TRBJ1-4; possibly TRBD1 for D (5 bases). TRBV23-1 qualifies as an ORF whose function is uncertain. V lost 4 bases to trimming and J lost 4 bases, with 7 bases between them. The length of the CDR3 is 13 residues. DNA of the CDR3: TGCGCCAGCAGTCTAGGACATAATGAAAAACTGTTTTTT. Amino acids: CASSLGHNEKLFF.

The chain uses TRBV6-6 and TRBJ2-1, with TRBD2 matching over 8 bases. Germline values: CDR1 MNHNY, CDR2 SVGAGI (reference sequence). The CDR3 is 12 amino acids. V lost 8 bases, J lost 7 bases, and 4 bases stayed unmatched. CDR3 sequence: CASGLAGNEQFF. Here the CDR3 DNA reads TGTGCCAGCGGGCTAGCGGGTAATGAGCAGTTCTTC.

The genes are TRBV3-1 and TRBJ2-7, with D unresolved. CDR1 and CDR2 (germline): LGHDT, YNNKEL (reference sequence). The CDR3 has 15 residues. V shed 1 base and J shed 0 bases, with 10 bases lying between them. The CDR3 loop reads CASSQGRLSSYEQYF. In DNA, the CDR3 is TGTGCCAGCAGCCAAGGACGACTTAGCTCCTACGAGCAGTACTTC.

This clonotype appeared a few times. The V gene is TRBV20-1, the J gene TRBJ2-3; 8 positions match TRBD2. The V gene's germline CDR1 is DFQATT and CDR2 SNEGSKA (reference sequence). After removal of 3 bases from V and 3 bases from J, the junction contained 5 bases not matched to a gene. The CDR3 is 14 residues long. As DNA, the CDR3 is TGCAGTGCTAGTGTACGGGGGGGGACAGATACGCAGTATTTT. Its protein product is CSASVRGGTDTQYF.

On this clonotype: One junction end disagrees with the germline gene, perhaps due to a read error. The V and J genes are TRBV12-3 or TRBV12-4 and TRBJ2-1; D gene unclear. This CDR3 is 15 amino acids long. CDR3 protein: CASSLVALTDNKQFF. Here the CDR3 DNA reads TGTGCCAGCAGTTTAGTAGCTCTAACTGACAATAAGCAGTTCTTC.

This clonotype was picked up a small number of times. This rearrangement joins TRBV6-5 to TRBJ1-2, with 8 nucleotides matching TRBD1. This CDR3 has 13 residues. J was trimmed by 8 bases and V by 2 bases; bases with no gene match: 4. CDR1 MNHEY and CDR2 SVGAGI come from the germline V gene. The DNA for the CDR3 is TGTGCCAGCAGTTACACGGACAGGGTCGGCTACACCTTC. Amino acid sequence: CASSYTDRVGYTF.

There are a few counts of this clonotype. The rearrangement joins TRBV4-3 to TRBJ2-1; D is perhaps TRBD1 (6 bases). CDR1 is LGHNA, CDR2 YSLEER, per germline. V was trimmed by 4 bases and J by 9 bases, leaving 13 bases between them. CDR3 length: 13 amino acids. CDR3 bases: TGCGCCAGCAGCCGGGGGCCCGCCGGTGAGCAGTTCTTC. It translates to CASSRGPAGEQFF.

The chain carries TRBV7-2 and TRBJ2-7; tentative D call: TRBD1 (5 bases). With 1 base removed from V and 2 bases from J, the gap between germline ends came to 9 bases. The CDR3 is 14 residues long. Germline assignment: CDR1 SGHTA and CDR2 FQGNSA. The CDR3 coding sequence is TGTGCCAGCAGCTTAGATCAGGGTCCCTACGAGCAGTACTTC. This codes for CASSLDQGPYEQYF.

In DNA, the CDR3 is TGCGCCAGCAGCTTAGACGCGATGAATAGCAATCAGCCCCAGCATTTT. Translated: CASSLDAMNSNQPQHF. The rearrangement uses TRBV5-1 and TRBJ1-5; D is unclear. This CDR3 region has 16 residues. The germline V gene has CDR1 SGHRS and CDR2 YFSETQ. Deletions cut 2 bases from V and 0 bases from J, with 12 bases between.

In its sample, this clonotype was seen a few times. The rearrangement links TRBV5-1 to TRBJ2-2, with D maybe TRBD2 (6 bases). The V gene's germline CDR1 is SGHRS and CDR2 YFSETQ. CDR3 length: 16 residues. Trimming stripped 4 bases from V and 1 base from J, with 14 bases between. CDR3 region: CASSAETRKNTGELFF. The DNA of the CDR3 is TGCGCCAGCAGCGCAGAGACTAGGAAGAACACCGGGGAGCTGTTTTTT.

This clonotype was detected only a few times. V is TRBV12-3 or TRBV12-4 and J is TRBJ1-1; a possible D gene is TRBD1 (6 bases). This CDR3 region has 14 residues. V dropped 3 bases and J dropped 4 bases, with 12 bases sitting between them. The CDR3 reads CASSFYGGGTEAFF. The CDR3, as DNA: TGTGCCAGCAGTTTCTATGGAGGGGGCACTGAAGCTTTCTTT.